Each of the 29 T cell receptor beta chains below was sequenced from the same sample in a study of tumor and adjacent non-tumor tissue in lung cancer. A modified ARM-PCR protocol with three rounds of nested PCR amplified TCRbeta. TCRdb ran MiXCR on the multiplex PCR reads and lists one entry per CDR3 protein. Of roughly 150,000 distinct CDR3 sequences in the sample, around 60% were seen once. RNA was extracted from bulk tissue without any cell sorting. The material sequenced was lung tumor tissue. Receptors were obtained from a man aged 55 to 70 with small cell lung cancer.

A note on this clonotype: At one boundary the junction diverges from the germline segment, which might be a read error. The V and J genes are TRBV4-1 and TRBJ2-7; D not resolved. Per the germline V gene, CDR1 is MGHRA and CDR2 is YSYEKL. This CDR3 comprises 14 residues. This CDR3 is CASSLAKISYELYF. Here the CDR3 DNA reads TGCGCCAGCAGCCTGGCGAAGATCTCCTACGAGCTGTACTTC.

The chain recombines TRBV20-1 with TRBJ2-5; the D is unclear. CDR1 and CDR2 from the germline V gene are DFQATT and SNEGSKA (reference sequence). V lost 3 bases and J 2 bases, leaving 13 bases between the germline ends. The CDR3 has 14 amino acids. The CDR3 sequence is CSARVETGQETQYF. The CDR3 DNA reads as TGCAGTGCTAGGGTCGAGACCGGGCAAGAGACCCAGTACTTC.

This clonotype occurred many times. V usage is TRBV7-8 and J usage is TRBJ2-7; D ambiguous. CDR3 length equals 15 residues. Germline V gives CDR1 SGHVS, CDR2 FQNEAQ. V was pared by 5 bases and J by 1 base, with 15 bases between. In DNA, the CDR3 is TGTGCCAGCAGCCGTAGTCCGGGCGCTTCCTACGAGCAGTACTTC. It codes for CASSRSPGASYEQYF.

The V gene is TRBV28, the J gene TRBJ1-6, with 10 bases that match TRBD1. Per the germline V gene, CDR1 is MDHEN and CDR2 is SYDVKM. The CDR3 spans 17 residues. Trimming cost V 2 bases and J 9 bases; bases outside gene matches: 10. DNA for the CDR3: TGTGCCAGCAGTTTAAGAGGGACAGGGGCCGCTGGTTCACCCCTCCACTTT. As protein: CASSLRGTGAAGSPLHF. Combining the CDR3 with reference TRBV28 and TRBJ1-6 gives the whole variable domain DVKVTQSSRYLVKRTGEKVFLECVQDMDHENMFWYRQDPGLGLRLIYFSYDVKMKEKGDIPEGYSVSREKKERFSLILESASTNQTSMYLCASSLRGTGAAGSPLHFGNGTRLTVT.

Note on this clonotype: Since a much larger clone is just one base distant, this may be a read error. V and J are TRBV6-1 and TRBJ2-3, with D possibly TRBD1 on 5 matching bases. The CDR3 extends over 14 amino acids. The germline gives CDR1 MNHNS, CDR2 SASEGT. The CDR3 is CASGETRGTLTQYF. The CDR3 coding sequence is TGTGCCAGCGGTGAAACAAGGGGTACCTTGACGCAGTATTTT.

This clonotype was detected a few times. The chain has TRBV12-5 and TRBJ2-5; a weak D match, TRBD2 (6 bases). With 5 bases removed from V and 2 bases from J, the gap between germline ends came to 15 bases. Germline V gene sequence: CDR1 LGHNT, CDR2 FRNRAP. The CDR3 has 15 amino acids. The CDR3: CASGPGRSEQETQYF. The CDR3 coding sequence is TGTGCTAGTGGTCCTGGGAGGAGCGAACAAGAGACCCAGTACTTC. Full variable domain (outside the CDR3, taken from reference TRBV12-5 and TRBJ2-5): DARVTQTPRHKVTEMGQEVTMRCQPILGHNTVFWYRQTMMQGLELLAYFRNRAPLDDSGMPKDRFSAEMPDATLATLKIQPSEPRDSAVYFCASGPGRSEQETQYFGPGTRLLVL.

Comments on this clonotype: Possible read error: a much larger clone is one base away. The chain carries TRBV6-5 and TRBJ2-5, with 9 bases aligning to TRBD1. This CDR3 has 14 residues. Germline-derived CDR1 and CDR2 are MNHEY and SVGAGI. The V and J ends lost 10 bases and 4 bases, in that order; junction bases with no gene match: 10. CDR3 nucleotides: TGTGCCACCGAAAACAGGGGGCGGGGAGAGACCCAGTACTTC. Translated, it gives CATENRGRGETQYF.

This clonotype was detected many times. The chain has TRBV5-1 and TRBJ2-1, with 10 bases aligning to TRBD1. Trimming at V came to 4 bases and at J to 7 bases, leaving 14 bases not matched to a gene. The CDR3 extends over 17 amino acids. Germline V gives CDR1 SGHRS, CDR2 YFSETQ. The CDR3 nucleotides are TGCGCCAGCAGCCCCGGGACAGGGGTACTACGGGGGAATGAGCAGTTCTTC. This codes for CASSPGTGVLRGNEQFF.

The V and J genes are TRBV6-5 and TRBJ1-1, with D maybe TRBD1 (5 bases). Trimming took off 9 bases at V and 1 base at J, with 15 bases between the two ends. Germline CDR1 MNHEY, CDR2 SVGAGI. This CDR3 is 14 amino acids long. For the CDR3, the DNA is TGTGCCAGTAGGCCACGGGGGAGGAACACTGAAGCTTTCTTT. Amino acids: CASRPRGRNTEAFF.

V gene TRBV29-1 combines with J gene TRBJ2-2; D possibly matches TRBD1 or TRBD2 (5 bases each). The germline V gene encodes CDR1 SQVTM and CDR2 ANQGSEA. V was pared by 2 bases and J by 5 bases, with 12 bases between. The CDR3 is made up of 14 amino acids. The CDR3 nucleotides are TGCAGCGTTGAAACGGGGCGTATGACCGGGGAGCTGTTTTTT. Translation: CSVETGRMTGELFF.

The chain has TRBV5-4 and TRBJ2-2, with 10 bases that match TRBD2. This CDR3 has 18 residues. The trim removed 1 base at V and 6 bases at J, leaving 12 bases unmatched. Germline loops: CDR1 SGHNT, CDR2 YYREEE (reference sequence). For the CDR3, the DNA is TGTGCCAGCAGCTTGCGCTCTCTAGCGGGAGCGAAGTCCGGGGAGCTGTTTTTT. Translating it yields CASSLRSLAGAKSGELFF.

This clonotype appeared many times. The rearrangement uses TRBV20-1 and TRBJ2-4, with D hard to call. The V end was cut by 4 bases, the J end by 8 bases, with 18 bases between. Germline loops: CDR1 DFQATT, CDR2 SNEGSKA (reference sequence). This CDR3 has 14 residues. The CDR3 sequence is CSAIIIDRVDIQYF. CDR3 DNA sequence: TGCAGTGCTATAATAATAGACCGTGTAGACATTCAGTACTTC.

This CDR3 is CAISDQAGEYNEQFF. CDR3 DNA: TGTGCCATCAGCGATCAAGCGGGAGAGTACAATGAGCAGTTCTTC. The chain recombines TRBV10-3 with TRBJ2-1; TRBD2 matches at 8 bases. CDR1 is ENHRY, CDR2 SYGVKD, per germline. Trimming removed 6 bases from V and 4 bases from J; junction bases left unmatched: 8. The CDR3 has 15 amino acids.

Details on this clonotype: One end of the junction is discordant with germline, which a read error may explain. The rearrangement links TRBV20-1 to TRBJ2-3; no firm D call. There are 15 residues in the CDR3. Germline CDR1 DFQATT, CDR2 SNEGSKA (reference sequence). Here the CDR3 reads CSARDVTVFTDTQYF. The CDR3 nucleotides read TGCAGTGCTAGAGATGTTACAGTGTTCACAGATACACAGTATTTT.

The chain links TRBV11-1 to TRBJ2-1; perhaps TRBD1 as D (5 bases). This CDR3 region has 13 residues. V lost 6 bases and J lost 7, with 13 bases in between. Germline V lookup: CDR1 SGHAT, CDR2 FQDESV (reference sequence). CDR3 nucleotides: TGTGCCAGCAGGTTCTACAAGGGGAATGAGCAGTTCTTC. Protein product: CASRFYKGNEQFF.

The CDR3 loop reads CASSLEPRGIEQYF. CDR3 sequence (DNA): TGTGCCAGCAGCTTGGAGCCTCGGGGGATCGAGCAGTACTTC. The J gene is TRBJ2-7, the V gene TRBV5-4; a possible D gene is TRBD2 (6 bases). The CDR3 extends over 14 amino acids. The V gene's germline CDR1 is SGHNT and CDR2 YYREEE (reference sequence). Trimming cost V 0 bases and J 6 bases, with 13 bases left between them.

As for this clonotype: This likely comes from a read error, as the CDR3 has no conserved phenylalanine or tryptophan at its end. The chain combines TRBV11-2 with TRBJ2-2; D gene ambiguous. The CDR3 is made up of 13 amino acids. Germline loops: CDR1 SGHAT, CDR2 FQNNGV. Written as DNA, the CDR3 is TGTGCCGGCAGCTTATCCCCCACCGAGGAGCTGTTTTTA. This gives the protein CAGSLSPTEELFL.

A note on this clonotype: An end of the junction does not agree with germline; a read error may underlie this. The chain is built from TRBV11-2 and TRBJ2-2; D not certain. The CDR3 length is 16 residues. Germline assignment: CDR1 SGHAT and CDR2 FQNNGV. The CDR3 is CACSRESRRNTGELFF. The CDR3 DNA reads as TGTGCCTGCAGCCGCGAGAGCAGGCGGAACACCGGGGAGCTGTTTTTT.

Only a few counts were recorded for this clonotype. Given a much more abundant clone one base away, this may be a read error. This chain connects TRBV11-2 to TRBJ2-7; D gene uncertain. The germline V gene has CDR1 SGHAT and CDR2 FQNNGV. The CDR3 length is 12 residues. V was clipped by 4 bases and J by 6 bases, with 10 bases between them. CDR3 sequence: CASSCESVEQYF. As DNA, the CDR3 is TGTGCCAGCAGCTGCGAGTCCGTCGAGCAGTACTTC. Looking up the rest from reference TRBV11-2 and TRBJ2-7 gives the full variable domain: EAGVAQSPRYKIIEKRQSVAFWCNPISGHATLYWYQQILGQGPKLLIQFQNNGVVDDSQLPKDRFSAERLKGVDSTLKIQPAKLEDSAVYLCASSCESVEQYFGPGTRLTVT.

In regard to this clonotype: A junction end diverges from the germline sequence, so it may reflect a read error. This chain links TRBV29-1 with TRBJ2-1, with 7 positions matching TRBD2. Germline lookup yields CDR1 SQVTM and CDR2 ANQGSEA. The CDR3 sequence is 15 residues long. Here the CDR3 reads CSVEDPVGGSNEQFF. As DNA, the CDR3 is TGCAGTGTTGAAGATCCAGTGGGAGGGAGTAATGAGCAGTTCTTC.

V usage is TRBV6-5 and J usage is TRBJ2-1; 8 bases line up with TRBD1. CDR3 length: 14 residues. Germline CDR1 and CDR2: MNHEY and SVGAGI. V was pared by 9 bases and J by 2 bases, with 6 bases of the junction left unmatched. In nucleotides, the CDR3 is TGTGCCAGGTGTCGACAGGGGCCCTACAATGAGCAGTTCTTC. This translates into CARCRQGPYNEQFF.

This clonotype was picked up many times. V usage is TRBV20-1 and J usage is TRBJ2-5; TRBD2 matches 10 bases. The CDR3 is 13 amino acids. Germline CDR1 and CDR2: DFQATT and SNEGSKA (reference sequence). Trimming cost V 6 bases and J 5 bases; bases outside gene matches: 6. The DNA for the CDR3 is TGCAGTGCGGTAGCGGGAGGCAGGGAGACCCAGTACTTC. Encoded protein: CSAVAGGRETQYF.

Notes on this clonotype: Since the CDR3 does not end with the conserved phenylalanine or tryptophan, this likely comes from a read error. The CDR3 sequence: CASSPRTASSGELFL. The DNA for the CDR3 is TGTGCCAGCAGCCCGAGGACTGCTTCATCCGGGGAGCTGTTTCTT. The chain employs TRBV11-3 and TRBJ2-2, with D perhaps TRBD2 (5 bases). Germline V lookup: CDR1 SGHNT, CDR2 YENEEA. The CDR3 extends over 15 amino acids. V lost 5 bases and J lost 6, with 16 bases in between.

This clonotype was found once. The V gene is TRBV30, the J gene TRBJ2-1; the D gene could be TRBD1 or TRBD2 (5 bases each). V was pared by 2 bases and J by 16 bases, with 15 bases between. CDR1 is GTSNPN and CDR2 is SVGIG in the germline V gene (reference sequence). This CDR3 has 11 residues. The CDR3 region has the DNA TGTGCCTGGAGTCGCAGAGTGGGACCATTCTTC. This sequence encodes CAWSRRVGPFF.

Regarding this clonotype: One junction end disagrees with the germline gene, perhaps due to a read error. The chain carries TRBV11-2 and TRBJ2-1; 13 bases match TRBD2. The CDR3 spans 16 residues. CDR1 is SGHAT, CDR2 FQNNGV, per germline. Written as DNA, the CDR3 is TGTGCCAGCAGCTCCTCGGGACTAGCGGGGTGGGGGGAGCAGTCCTTC. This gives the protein CASSSSGLAGWGEQSF.

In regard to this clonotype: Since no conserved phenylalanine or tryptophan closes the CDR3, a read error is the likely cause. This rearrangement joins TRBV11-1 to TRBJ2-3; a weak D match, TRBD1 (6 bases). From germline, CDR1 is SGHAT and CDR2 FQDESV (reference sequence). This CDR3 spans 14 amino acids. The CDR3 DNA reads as TGTGCCAACAGCTTACCAGGGGCGGCAGATACGCAGTATCTT. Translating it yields CANSLPGAADTQYL.

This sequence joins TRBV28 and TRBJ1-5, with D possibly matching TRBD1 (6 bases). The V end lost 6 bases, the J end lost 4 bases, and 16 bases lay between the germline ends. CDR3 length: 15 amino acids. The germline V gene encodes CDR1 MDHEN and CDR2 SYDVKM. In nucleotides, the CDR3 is TGTGCCAGCAGAAAATACTCAGGGGCTAATCAGCCCCAGCATTTT. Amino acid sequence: CASRKYSGANQPQHF.

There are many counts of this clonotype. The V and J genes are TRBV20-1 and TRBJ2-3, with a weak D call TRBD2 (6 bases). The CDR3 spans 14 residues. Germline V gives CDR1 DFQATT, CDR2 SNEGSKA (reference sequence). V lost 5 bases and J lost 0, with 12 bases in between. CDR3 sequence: CSAFGTPSTDTQYF. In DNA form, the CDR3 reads TGCAGTGCTTTCGGGACTCCTAGCACAGATACGCAGTATTTT.

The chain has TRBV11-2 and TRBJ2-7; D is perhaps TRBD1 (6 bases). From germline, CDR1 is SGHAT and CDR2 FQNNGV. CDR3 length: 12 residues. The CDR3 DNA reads TGTGCCAGCAGCTACAGGGAATACGAGCAGTATGTC. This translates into CASSYREYEQYV.